A single T cell receptor beta chain is shown here with its context. No antigen is known for it. No base qualities exist here, and no much larger clone lies one base off it. This entry belongs to a study of blood T cell repertoires in COVID-19 (dated by TCRdb to about 2020). As for the study more broadly: Collaborator samples came from the United States, Italy and Spain and covered acute and convalescent phases of COVID-19. The material from the prospective study consisted of cDNA or gDNA derived from T cells, B-cell-depleted T cells, or PBMCs. Deeply sampled blood TCRbeta repertoires from subjects exposed to, actively infected with, or recovered from COVID-19 were included in the dataset. The repertoires were released in a freely available public database meant as a resource for research on the immune response to SARS-CoV-2. The samples were drawn from the first 160 participants of the ongoing ImmuneRACE study and from 1,254 subjects provided by 6 global collaborators. A de-identified subject ID, COVID-19 status, age in years and sex were almost always included in the sample metadata. Where available, HLA class I and class II types were taken from metadata supplied by the sample provider and were not determined by assay-based typing. Overall results and qualifications from the work: The quantity of clinical and demographic metadata differed by source and by participant and was supplied without curation.

The germline V gene encodes CDR1 SQVTM and CDR2 ANQGSEA. V drops 4 bases and J drops 2 bases, leaving 9 bases in between. The CDR3 goes from the cysteine to the phenylalanine over 12 residues. The read is trimmed to its CDR3 DNA, 36 bases read in frame from base 1. Participants in the prospective study were aged roughly 18 to 95 years, lived in 20 to 30 United States geographic areas, and enrolled through a virtual design. Cohort assignment in the prospective study relied on participant-reported clinical history from a screening survey and a study questionnaire. Recovered participants in ImmuneRACE Cohort 3 were defined by two consecutive negative NP/OP PCR tests, clearance by a healthcare professional, or resolution of symptoms. Each participant in the prospective study had whole blood, serum and a nasopharyngeal or oropharyngeal swab collected by mobile phlebotomists. Prospective study participants could optionally give additional blood draws and questionnaires over an approximately 2-month period. Prospective study blood samples were shipped either frozen or at room temperature before DNA extraction.

TCRbeta CDR3 regions were amplified from genomic DNA using the immunoSEQ Assay, a bias-controlled multiplex PCR. As for the original processing: Within the assay, amplification of reference gene primers was used to estimate how many nucleated cells each sample contained. To quantify the absolute abundance of each unique TCRbeta CDR3 rearrangement, sequence reads were collapsed and filtered. For each sample, productive Simpson clonality was calculated as the square root of Simpson's diversity index across productive rearrangements. TCRdb carries this immuneACCESS record with in-frame sequences only. Its versions omit some clonotypes, under half of them owing to an unresolved V gene in the studies checked, with the rest unexplained. The DNA was the basis for D and trimming; V, J and clone size are from that table. The sample table lists fewer than 400,000 clones, roughly 91% of them with a count of one. Approximately 1.5% of the sample rests with the top ten.

The rearranged segments are TRBV29-1 and TRBJ2-7, with no reliable assignment of the D segment. The TCR was taken from a woman aged 25 to 45 who had recovered from COVID-19. The specimen was PBMCs or T cells enriched from blood (not recorded which). The CDR3 reads as follows: CSVGRSPYEQYF. The DNA sequence is given as TGCAGCGTTGGGCGGTCCCCCTACGAGCAGTACTTC.